This T cell receptor beta chain originates from a study of technical replicates of blood from several donors (dated by TCRdb to the late 2010s). Library creation used the immunoSEQ multiplex PCR assay. The table was pulled from immuneACCESS by TCRdb, which kept in-frame rearrangements only. Such tables lose some clones; where checked, under half of the loss comes from unresolved V genes, and the rest has no known cause. The sample table shows 95,000 to 100,000 clones, and approximately 96% are seen once. The ten largest clones add up to roughly 0.23% of the sample. About this clone: Its target antigen remains unknown. The input lacks base qualities; no much larger clone sits a single base away.

Via the germline V gene (reference sequence), CDR1 is SGHNT and CDR2 YYREEE. The CDR3 has 13 amino acids, counting the end cysteine and phenylalanine. CDR3 DNA only is kept here, 39 bases in frame from base 1. Here V drops 9 bases and J drops 8 bases, and the junction holds 11 bases not matched to any gene. This sequence was found in a human donor in good health. In this chain, TRBV5-4 is recombined with TRBJ1-2; TRBD1 agrees with 9 junctional bases. The sequencing sample was made of T cells isolated from PBMCs. The base sequence is TGTGCCACCTTGCCGGGACAGGGAGCGGGCTACACCTTC. This yields the protein CATLPGQGAGYTF.